This T cell receptor (beta chain) was identified during a study of blood T cell repertoires in COVID-19. Study summary: Both acute and convalescent COVID-19 samples were obtained from the United States, Italy and Spain.

Germline V gene lookup returns CDR1 LNHNV and CDR2 YYDKDF (reference sequence). The CDR3 totals 14 residues. V lost 0 bases, J lost 1 base, and 6 bases lay in between. Study processing details: Amplification of reference gene primers was used by the study to estimate nucleated cell counts. Assay: immunoSEQ multiplex PCR; the TCRdb copy retains only in-frame clones and omits some. That table gives V, J and clone size, and the DNA gave D and trimming. Altogether more than 200,000 clones are present, 88% being singletons, with the ten largest covering about 0.65%. Sequencing was carried out using peripheral blood. The chain couples TRBV15 to TRBJ1-1, with unresolved D. This TCR came from a human donor in a cohort sampled during active COVID-19. The CDR3 DNA reads TGTGCCACCAGCAGAGAACCAGGGAACACTGAAGCTTTCTTT. Its protein product is CATSREPGNTEAFF.